A selection of T cell receptor beta chains follows, all from one sample in a study of T cells in Graves' hyperthyroidism and ophthalmopathy. TCRdb reprocessed the multiplex PCR reads with MiXCR, giving one entry per CDR3 protein. The sample consists of about 610,000 distinct CDR3 sequences, under 60% of them appearing once. The specimen sequenced was peripheral blood or thyroid tissue (not recorded which). These receptors were obtained from a woman aged 18-30 years with Graves' hyperthyroidism. CDR3s leave out the opening cysteine and the closing phenylalanine or tryptophan. Rows give clone size only sometimes, using once, few, many, or a class for an expanded clone.

TRBJ2-5 | - | TRBV6-6 | ASSLSRDSPQETQY
TRBJ2-3 | - | TRBV6-4 | ASSNSAASDTQY
TRBJ2-7 | - | TRBV29-1 | SLGGSSYYEQY
TRBJ2-7 | many | TRBV27 | ASSFGIGSYEQY
TRBJ2-7 | many | TRBV7-6 | ASSLAATTSYEQY
TRBJ1-5 | - | TRBV19 | ASSPTGTVLGYSNQPQH
TRBJ1-5 | - | TRBV29-1 | SASMGGQPQH
TRBJ1-2 | many | TRBV5-1 | ASSFSSDYGYT
- | - | TRBV20-1 | SASPSGTDTQY
TRBJ2-7 | many | TRBV29-1 | SVDSDRAIHEQY
TRBJ1-2 | once | TRBV15 | ATSSQTDTNYGYT
TRBJ2-5 | many | TRBV9 | ASSVSGGSRETQY
- | few | TRBV7-3 | ASRTGLAGHNEQF
TRBJ1-2 | many | TRBV12-3/TRBV12-4 | ASSLGTGFYGYT
TRBJ1-2 | many | TRBV19 | ASSTGQGMALYGYT
TRBJ2-7 | - | TRBV12-3/TRBV12-4 | ASSPRQGAHEQY
TRBJ2-1 | - | TRBV20-1 | SALRTQNNEQF
TRBJ1-2 | - | TRBV7-3 | ASSVGQDGRYGYT
TRBJ1-2 | - | TRBV25-1 | ASSEYAGGGYT
TRBJ1-1 | - | TRBV12-3/TRBV12-4 | ASSLPANTGAF
TRBJ2-7 | many | TRBV7-9 | ASSLGRDTYEQY
TRBJ2-7 | few | TRBV6-6 | ASSRNRASSYEQY
TRBJ1-3 | many | TRBV7-9 | ASSFPTGAGNTIY
TRBJ1-1 | many | TRBV12-3/TRBV12-4 | ASSLVGGPEAF
TRBJ2-7 | many | TRBV6-6 | ASSRLGGNEQY
TRBJ2-2 | - | TRBV12-3/TRBV12-4 | ASSADSVWELF
TRBJ2-5 | - | TRBV12-3/TRBV12-4 | ASSSTGTGLIEETQY
TRBJ2-5 | many | TRBV5-6 | ASSLMGTETQY
TRBJ1-5 | - | TRBV5-1 | ASRFGGDAGTGGNQPQH